Each of the 25 T cell receptor beta chains below was sequenced from the same sample in a study of metastatic and nonmetastatic thyroid tumors. Treatment of any kind had been given to no patient before thyroid surgery. TCRdb re-called the PCR reads via MiXCR. The table records tens of thousands of clones, roughly a sixth of them present only once. Sequenced input: blood. These receptors came from a male donor with papillary thyroid cancer or a benign thyroid nodule (not recorded which). Some clones in this sample may be carry-over from other donors' samples.

The J gene is TRBJ1-5, the V gene TRBV5-4; D gene ambiguous. Looked up from germline, CDR1 is SGHNT and CDR2 is YYREEE (reference sequence). Trimming removed 9 bases from V and 0 bases from J, with 16 bases in between. The CDR3 is 15 residues long. CDR3 DNA: TGTGCCAACCGATTAAAGAGGTATAGCAATCAGCCCCAGCATTTT. Amino acids: CANRLKRYSNQPQHF.

This clone was seen ten or more times. This chain joins TRBV29-1 and TRBJ1-2; D is uncertain. The V end lost 7 bases, the J end lost 5 bases, and 8 bases lay between the germline ends. Per the germline V gene, CDR1 is SQVTM and CDR2 is ANQGSEA. The CDR3 runs 10 residues. CDR3 DNA sequence: TGCAGCGCCCTATCGTATGGCTACACCTTC. Translating it yields CSALSYGYTF. Variable domain in full (rest from reference TRBV29-1 and TRBJ1-2): SAVISQKPSRDICQRGTSLTIQCQVDSQVTMMFWYRQQPGQSLTLIATANQGSEATYESGFVIDKFPISRPNLTFSTLTVSNMSPEDSSIYLCSALSYGYTFGSGTRLTVV.

This clone was recorded at least ten times. The CDR3 DNA is TGCGCCAGCAGTCCCGGGACAACCAACTATGGCTACACCTTC. Encoded protein: CASSPGTTNYGYTF. The chain carries TRBV10-2 and TRBJ1-2; D may be TRBD1 (6 bases). Trimming took off 5 bases at V and 2 bases at J, with 12 bases between the two ends. Germline V lookup: CDR1 WSHSY, CDR2 SAAADI. This CDR3 is built from 14 residues.

This clone was counted many times. The genes are TRBV9 and TRBJ2-7, with no clear D. The CDR3 spans 11 residues. The V and J ends lost 3 bases and 5 bases respectively, with 6 bases between them. In germline, CDR1 is SGDLS, CDR2 YYNGEE. This chain's CDR3 is CASSAQNEQYF. CDR3 nucleotide sequence: TGTGCCAGCAGCGCACAAAACGAGCAGTACTTC.

The table lists this clone with many counts. The J gene is TRBJ2-2, the V gene TRBV19, with D possibly being TRBD1 (6 bases). Trimming pared 3 bases from V and 8 bases from J, leaving 16 bases between. This CDR3 spans 15 amino acids. Germline loops: CDR1 LNHDA, CDR2 SQIVND (reference sequence). The CDR3 is CASSIGAGVFGELFF. CDR3 nucleotide sequence: TGTGCCAGTAGTATCGGCGCAGGGGTATTTGGGGAGCTGTTTTTT.

Sample share makes this clone medium-sized. This chain joins TRBV6-4 and TRBJ2-3, with D perhaps matching TRBD1 or TRBD2 (5 bases each). This CDR3 region has 14 residues. Per the germline V gene, CDR1 is MRHNA and CDR2 is SNTAGT. V was trimmed by 6 bases and J by 2 bases, leaving 12 bases between them. The CDR3: CASSQMGDTDTQYF. The CDR3 region has the DNA TGTGCCAGCAGCCAAATGGGGGACACAGATACGCAGTATTTT.

This clone occurred many times. The junction departs from the called germline gene at one end, perhaps through a read error. This chain connects TRBV7-7 to TRBJ2-1; the D is unclear. Germline V gene sequence: CDR1 SSHAT, CDR2 FNYEAQ (reference sequence). The CDR3 length is 17 residues. The CDR3 protein is CASSVTGPSTSYNEQFF. CDR3 in DNA: TGTGCTAGCAGCGTCACGGGCCCTAGTACATCATACAATGAGCAGTTCTTC. The whole variable domain, remainder taken from reference TRBV7-7 and TRBJ2-1, is GAGVSQSPRYKVTKRGQDVTLRCDPISSHATLYWYQQALGQGPEFLTYFNYEAQPDKSGLPSDRFSAERPEGSISTLTIQRTEQRDSAMYRCASSVTGPSTSYNEQFFGPGTRLTVL.

This clone occurred many times. The chain recombines TRBV20-1 with TRBJ2-1; D unresolved. Trimming shortened V by 6 bases and J by 7 bases, and 13 bases separated the two germline ends. Germline CDR1 and CDR2: DFQATT and SNEGSKA (reference sequence). CDR3 size: 12 residues. CDR3: CSATMHGNEQFF. The DNA of the CDR3 is TGCAGTGCCACAATGCACGGGAATGAGCAGTTCTTC.

There are many counts of this clone. The V gene is TRBV4-1, the J gene TRBJ2-7; D not certain. From germline, CDR1 is MGHRA and CDR2 YSYEKL. V was trimmed by 0 bases and J by 4 bases, leaving 10 bases between them. The CDR3 spans 14 residues. CDR3 bases: TGCGCCAGCAGCCAAGATTTTTGGGCATACGAGCAGTACTTC. Translation: CASSQDFWAYEQYF.

This clone was recorded at least ten times. The CDR3 here is CASSRGLADTQYF. Written as DNA, the CDR3 is TGTGCCAGTAGTAGAGGACTTGCAGATACGCAGTATTTT. The chain is built from TRBV19 and TRBJ2-3; perhaps TRBD2 as D (5 bases). The germline V and J ends were trimmed by 4 bases and 4 bases, with 9 bases remaining between them. CDR1 is LNHDA and CDR2 is SQIVND in the germline V gene (reference sequence). This CDR3 has 13 residues.

This clone has at least ten counts. This may be a read error, as it is one base from a much larger clone. V usage is TRBV19 and J usage is TRBJ2-5; possibly TRBD2 for D (6 bases). Trimming cost V 3 bases and J 9 bases, with 20 bases left between them. Per the germline V gene, CDR1 is LNHDA and CDR2 is SQIVND (reference sequence). The CDR3 has 15 residues. The CDR3 is CASSIPGQVGEAQYF. The CDR3 nucleotides are TGTGCCAGTAGTATCCCGGGGCAGGTAGGGGAGGCCCAGTACTTC.

This clone was recorded at least ten times. This rearrangement joins TRBV20-1 to TRBJ1-2; unclear D gene. The germline V gene has CDR1 DFQATT and CDR2 SNEGSKA (reference sequence). CDR3 length: 17 residues. V dropped 5 bases and J dropped 1 base, with 23 bases sitting between them. CDR3 sequence (DNA): TGCAGTGCTCAACCACCGGGAACCGCCCCTCTTAACTATGGCTACACCTTC. As protein: CSAQPPGTAPLNYGYTF.

The sample holds many counts of this clone. CDR3 sequence (DNA): TGTGCCAGCAGCCCGGAGGGCCCAGGGTGGGCTTCCTACAATGAGCAGTTCTTC. This encodes CASSPEGPGWASYNEQFF. V and J are TRBV7-2 and TRBJ2-1, with D perhaps matching TRBD2 (6 bases). V lost 5 bases to trimming and J lost 1 base, with 21 bases between them. The CDR3 length is 18 residues. The germline CDR1 and CDR2 sequences are SGHTA and FQGNSA.

This clone is categorized as medium-sized (0.01 to 0.1%). The chain uses TRBV6-1 and TRBJ1-1; 10 positions agree with TRBD1. From germline, CDR1 is MNHNS and CDR2 SASEGT. This CDR3 is built from 15 residues. V lost 3 bases and J lost 4; bases outside the gene matches: 5. The CDR3 here is CASSDSTGGRTEAFF. In DNA, the CDR3 is TGTGCCAGCAGTGATTCGACAGGGGGCCGCACTGAAGCTTTCTTT.

This chain connects TRBV20-1 to TRBJ2-2, with 11 bases lining up with TRBD2. The CDR3 is 17 residues long. In germline, CDR1 is DFQATT, CDR2 SNEGSKA (reference sequence). V dropped 0 bases and J dropped 7; count of bases not matched to a gene: 10. CDR3 residues: CSARDQYSGRAFGELFF. CDR3 nucleotide sequence: TGCAGTGCTAGAGACCAGTATAGCGGGAGGGCATTCGGGGAGCTGTTTTTT.

This clone occurred many times. The chain carries TRBV7-9 and TRBJ2-7, with 8 bases fitting TRBD2. CDR3 length: 14 amino acids. Germline assignment: CDR1 SEHNR and CDR2 FQNEAQ (reference sequence). The V and J ends lost 1 base and 4 bases, in that order; junction bases with no gene match: 3. CDR3 residues: CASSLERERYEQYF. CDR3 coding DNA: TGTGCCAGCAGCTTAGAGCGGGAGAGGTACGAGCAGTACTTC.

This clone was counted at least ten times. This chain joins TRBV7-2 and TRBJ1-6, with D possibly being TRBD1 (5 bases). Deletions cut 5 bases from V and 5 bases from J, with 13 bases between. Germline CDR1 reads SGHTA; CDR2 reads FQGNSA. The CDR3 extends over 15 amino acids. The CDR3 nucleotides are TGTGCCAGCAGCGCCCCCGGACAAGATAATTCACCCCTCCACTTT. Translation gives CASSAPGQDNSPLHF. Drawing the rest from reference TRBV7-2 and TRBJ1-6, the complete variable domain is GAGVSQSPSNKVTEKGKDVELRCDPISGHTALYWYRQSLGQGLEFLIYFQGNSAPDKSGLPSDRFSAERTGGSVSTLTIQRTQQEDSAVYLCASSAPGQDNSPLHFGNGTRLTVT.

This clone counts as medium-sized. The chain employs TRBV29-1 and TRBJ1-2; D possibly corresponds to TRBD1 (5 bases). Trimming cost V 4 bases and J 1 base, with 25 bases left between them. The CDR3 runs to 18 residues. Germline values: CDR1 SQVTM, CDR2 ANQGSEA. CDR3 nucleotides: TGCAGCGTTGCCGGGGGGGAAATGACCGACGGCCTTAACTATGGCTACACCTTC. Translated: CSVAGGEMTDGLNYGYTF.

This clone was seen repeatedly, ten times or more. This chain joins TRBV19 and TRBJ1-4; D is unclear. In germline, CDR1 is LNHDA, CDR2 SQIVND (reference sequence). Between the trimmed V and J ends, which lost 7 bases and 7 bases, there was a span of 13 bases. The CDR3 is 13 residues long. This chain's CDR3 is CASTRAQSEKLFF. CDR3 DNA: TGTGCCAGTACTCGGGCCCAGTCTGAAAAACTGTTTTTT.

At least ten counts were recorded for this clone. This chain uses TRBV7-3 with TRBJ2-1; D gene uncertain. CDR1 SGHTA and CDR2 FQGTGA come from the germline V gene. The CDR3 has 16 residues. Deletions cut 5 bases from V and 0 bases from J, with 14 bases between. The DNA for the CDR3 is TGTGCCAGCAGCCAAGGAGTTAGTAGCTCCTACAATGAGCAGTTCTTC. Its protein is CASSQGVSSSYNEQFF. Variable domain in full (rest from reference TRBV7-3 and TRBJ2-1): GAGVSQTPSNKVTEKGKYVELRCDPISGHTALYWYRQSLGQGPEFLIYFQGTGAADDSGLPNDRFFAVRPEGSVSTLKIQRTERGDSAVYLCASSQGVSSSYNEQFFGPGTRLTVL.

This clone was detected many times. The chain combines TRBV9 with TRBJ1-3, with a possible D match to TRBD1 (5 bases). CDR1 is SGDLS, CDR2 YYNGEE, per germline. The CDR3 contains 15 residues. Trimming shortened V by 5 bases and J by 0 bases, and 12 bases separated the two germline ends. The CDR3 reads CASSPGRSSGNTIYF. CDR3 nucleotides: TGTGCCAGCAGTCCAGGGAGGAGCTCTGGAAACACCATATATTTT.

This clone was seen at least ten times. This rearrangement joins TRBV20-1 to TRBJ2-5; tentatively, D is TRBD2 (5 bases). The CDR3 is 13 amino acids. Trimming stripped 6 bases from V and 5 bases from J, with 16 bases between. The germline gives CDR1 DFQATT, CDR2 SNEGSKA (reference sequence). DNA for the CDR3: TGCAGTGCACTCGGGGTCCGGGGTGAGACCCAGTACTTC. It codes for CSALGVRGETQYF.

Ten or more counts support this clone. This chain uses TRBV9 with TRBJ2-1; 9 nucleotides match TRBD2. V was clipped by 4 bases and J by 2 bases; unmatched bases: 13. This CDR3 contains 18 residues. The germline V gene has CDR1 SGDLS and CDR2 YYNGEE. The CDR3 reads CASSPPPHSGRAYNEQFF. The CDR3 DNA follows: TGTGCCAGCAGCCCTCCCCCCCATAGCGGGAGAGCCTACAATGAGCAGTTCTTC.

The CDR3 sequence is CASSGAGGTGNIQYF. CDR3 coding DNA: TGTGCCAGCAGTGGGGCGGGAGGGACCGGAAACATTCAGTACTTC. This sequence joins TRBV6-2 or TRBV6-3 and TRBJ2-4; 9 nucleotides line up with TRBD2. The CDR3 spans 15 residues. V lost 5 bases to trimming and J lost 6 bases; unmatched junction nucleotides: 8. The germline gives CDR1 MNHEY, CDR2 SVGEGT.

This clone has a count of ten or more. A junction boundary mismatches the germline segment, possibly from a read error. The chain carries TRBV12-5 and TRBJ1-5, with 10 bases that match TRBD1. The CDR3 runs 14 residues. CDR1 LGHNT and CDR2 FRNRAP come from the germline V gene. The CDR3 loop reads CASGLGTGDQPQHF. In DNA form, the CDR3 reads TGTGCTAGTGGGTTGGGGACAGGGGATCAGCCCCAGCATTTT.